This TCR beta chain appears in the sequencing data of a study of blood T cell repertoires in COVID-19. Overall study context: The United States, Italy and Spain supplied acute and convalescent COVID-19 samples.

This CDR3 is 13 amino acids long. Germline assignment: CDR1 KGHSH and CDR2 LQKENI. V was pared by 4 bases and J by 8 bases, with 4 bases of the junction left unmatched. Produced via immunoSEQ multiplex PCR; TCRdb's table is partial and in-frame only. Among about 220,000 clones listed, 70% to 90% were seen once. The source material was PBMCs or T cells enriched from blood (not recorded which). This receptor was identified in a woman between 35 and 50 years old with acute COVID-19. The chain links TRBV18 to TRBJ2-1, with TRBD1 matching 8 bases. CDR3 DNA sequence: TGTGCCAGCTCACAGGCAGGGGGCTATGAGCAGTTCTTC. As protein: CASSQAGGYEQFF.